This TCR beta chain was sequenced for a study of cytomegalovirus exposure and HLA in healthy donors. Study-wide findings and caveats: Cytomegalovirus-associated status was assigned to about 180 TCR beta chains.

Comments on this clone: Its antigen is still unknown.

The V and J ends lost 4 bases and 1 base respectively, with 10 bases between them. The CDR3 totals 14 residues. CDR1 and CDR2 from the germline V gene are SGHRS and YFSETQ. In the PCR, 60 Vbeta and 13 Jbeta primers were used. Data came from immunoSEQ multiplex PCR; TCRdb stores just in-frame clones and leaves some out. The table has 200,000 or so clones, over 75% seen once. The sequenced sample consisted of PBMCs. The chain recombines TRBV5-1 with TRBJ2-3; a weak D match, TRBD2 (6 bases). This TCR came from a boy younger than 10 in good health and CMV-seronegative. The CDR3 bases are TGCGCCAGCAGCCTTGAGCGGGGCACAGATACGCAGTATTTT. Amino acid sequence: CASSLERGTDTQYF.